This passage covers 16 T cell receptor beta chains from one sample sequenced in a study of naive and memory T cell subsets. Four PCR rounds used nested alpha and beta constant region primers plus the SP2 primer. TCRdb fed the UMI-ligation and nested PCR reads into MiXCR, producing one record per CDR3 protein. The table includes around 35,000 distinct CDR3 sequences, roughly 9.6% detected once. Treatment of the sample: skin biopsy from PPD injection site in Mantoux-positive individual. TCR cDNA received a 3' ligated oligonucleotide that carried a UMI. The source was skin, collected from a tuberculin skin test site. The receptor set was obtained from an adult in good health.

As for this clonotype: A much larger clone differs by one base, so this may be a read error. The rearrangement uses TRBV13 and TRBJ2-7, with D perhaps TRBD1 (6 bases). CDR1 and CDR2 (germline): PRHDT, FYEKMQ (reference sequence). The CDR3 is made up of 13 amino acids. V shed 5 bases and J shed 5 bases, with 13 bases lying between them. As DNA, the CDR3 is TGTGCCAGCAGCCCCCCGGACAGCGACGAGCAGTACTTC. Encoded protein: CASSPPDSDEQYF.

This clonotype was recorded a few times. The chain has TRBV19 and TRBJ2-7, with D perhaps TRBD2 (5 bases). This CDR3 region has 13 residues. The germline gives CDR1 LNHDA, CDR2 SQIVND (reference sequence). Between the trimmed V and J ends, which lost 3 bases and 6 bases, there was a span of 12 bases. The DNA for the CDR3 is TGTGCCAGTAGTATTCGGGGTTACGGCGAGCAGTACTTC. Translation: CASSIRGYGEQYF. Looking up the rest from reference TRBV19 and TRBJ2-7 gives the full variable domain: DGGITQSPKYLFRKEGQNVTLSCEQNLNHDAMYWYRQDPGQGLRLIYYSQIVNDFQKGDIAEGYSVSREKKESFPLTVTSAQKNPTAFYLCASSIRGYGEQYFGPGTRLTVT.

This clonotype was picked up a small number of times. The J gene is TRBJ2-6, the V gene TRBV14; no reliable D call. Germline V gives CDR1 SGHDN, CDR2 FVKESK. CDR3 length: 15 amino acids. Deletions cut 4 bases from V and 0 bases from J, with 7 bases between. In DNA form, the CDR3 reads TGTGCCAGCAGCCGTTCGGCCTCTGGGGCCAACGTCCTGACTTTC. Protein: CASSRSASGANVLTF.

This chain uses TRBV7-3 with TRBJ1-6, with D possibly being TRBD1 (6 bases). Germline V gives CDR1 SGHTA, CDR2 FQGTGA. The CDR3 loop spans 15 amino acids. V gave up 5 bases and J gave up 9 bases, with 17 bases separating them. DNA for the CDR3: TGTGCCAGCAGCGTAAAGGGGGGAGAGGGTTCACCCCTCCACTTT. It encodes CASSVKGGEGSPLHF.

This clonotype was found many times. The chain employs TRBV6-1 and TRBJ2-1; D not resolved. CDR3 length: 12 residues. The germline V and J ends were trimmed by 2 bases and 8 bases, with 7 bases remaining between them. CDR1 is MNHNS and CDR2 is SASEGT in the germline V gene. The CDR3 coding sequence is TGTGCCAGCAGTGAAAGCAGTTATGAGCAGTTCTTC. Translating gives CASSESSYEQFF.

As for this clonotype: A read error may account for a junction end that differs from germline. The chain recombines TRBV7-7 with TRBJ2-2, with a possible D match to TRBD1 (6 bases). The CDR3 has 15 residues. From germline, CDR1 is SSHAT and CDR2 FNYEAQ (reference sequence). As DNA, the CDR3 is TGTGCTAGCAGCTTATCGGGACACGGAACCGGGGAGCTGTTTTTT. It is translated as CASSLSGHGTGELFF.

This clonotype occurred many times. The chain links TRBV29-1 to TRBJ1-2, with 7 bases identical to TRBD1. Trimming took 7 bases from V and 6 from J; bases not matched to a gene: 11. CDR1 and CDR2 from the germline V gene are SQVTM and ANQGSEA. The CDR3 runs to 13 residues. The CDR3 region is CSAKIQGLHGYTF. CDR3 nucleotide sequence: TGCAGCGCAAAGATACAGGGGCTTCATGGCTACACCTTC. Using reference TRBV29-1 and TRBJ1-2 for the parts outside the CDR3, the full variable domain is SAVISQKPSRDICQRGTSLTIQCQVDSQVTMMFWYRQQPGQSLTLIATANQGSEATYESGFVIDKFPISRPNLTFSTLTVSNMSPEDSSIYLCSAKIQGLHGYTFGSGTRLTVV.

This clonotype was found many times. V gene TRBV30 combines with J gene TRBJ2-2; unclear D gene. The V gene's germline CDR1 is GTSNPN and CDR2 SVGIG (reference sequence). V was cut by 3 bases and J by 3 bases, with 5 bases left in between. This CDR3 comprises 12 residues. Here the CDR3 DNA reads TGTGCCTGGAGCAGCTACACCGGGGAGCTGTTTTTT. Protein product: CAWSSYTGELFF.

This clonotype was observed at least ten times. The chain recombines TRBV10-3 with TRBJ2-7; no firm D call. The CDR3 runs to 12 residues. Looked up from germline, CDR1 is ENHRY and CDR2 is SYGVKD. The germline V and J ends were trimmed by 7 bases and 2 bases, with 9 bases remaining between them. The CDR3 spells CAIKSTAYEQYF. The CDR3 DNA is TGTGCCATCAAATCCACGGCCTACGAGCAGTACTTC.

The chain carries TRBV9 and TRBJ1-6; a possible D gene is TRBD1 (6 bases). Germline V CDR1 and CDR2: SGDLS, YYNGEE. This CDR3 has 15 amino acids. V lost 4 bases, J lost 7 bases, and 15 bases lay in between. CDR3 loop: CASSPQGQSNSPLHF. CDR3 sequence (DNA): TGTGCCAGCAGCCCCCAGGGACAAAGCAATTCACCCCTCCACTTT.

This sequence joins TRBV5-1 and TRBJ1-5; no definite D call. From germline, CDR1 is SGHRS and CDR2 YFSETQ. Trimming pared 0 bases from V and 5 bases from J, leaving 9 bases between. CDR3 length: 14 amino acids. CDR3 amino acids: CASSLDLRDQPQHF. Written as DNA, the CDR3 is TGCGCCAGCAGCTTGGATCTGCGTGATCAGCCCCAGCATTTT.

This clonotype was observed at least ten times. This chain connects TRBV6-6 to TRBJ2-3; D perhaps matches TRBD1 (5 bases). The length of the CDR3 is 15 residues. Germline assignment: CDR1 MNHNY and CDR2 SVGAGI (reference sequence). V lost 2 bases, J lost 5 bases, and 14 bases lay in between. In DNA form, the CDR3 reads TGTGCCAGCAGTTACGTGGCAGGGCGACAAGATACGCAGTATTTT. It translates to CASSYVAGRQDTQYF.

The gene calls are TRBV11-3 and TRBJ2-1; D is possibly TRBD2 (6 bases). CDR1 SGHNT and CDR2 YENEEA come from the germline V gene. The CDR3 is 12 residues long. The V gene lost 9 bases and the J gene lost 10 bases, with 16 bases spanning the gap. CDR3 in DNA: TGTGCCAGTACCCCCGGGAGTAGGGAGCAGTTCTTC. The encoded protein is CASTPGSREQFF. Using reference TRBV11-3 and TRBJ2-1 for the parts outside the CDR3, the full variable domain is EAGVVQSPRYKIIEKKQPVAFWCNPISGHNTLYWYLQNLGQGPELLIRYENEEAVDDSQLPKDRFSAERLKGVDSTLKIQPAELGDSAVYLCASTPGSREQFFGPGTRLTVL.

The sample holds one count of this clonotype. The rearrangement joins TRBV5-1 to TRBJ2-5; D might be TRBD1 (6 bases). Germline CDR1 and CDR2: SGHRS and YFSETQ. The CDR3 spans 13 residues. Trimming left V 7 bases short and J 4 bases short, with 14 bases between. The CDR3 DNA reads as TGCGCCAGCGGCCGAGGACAGCCAGAGACCCAGTACTTC. Protein product: CASGRGQPETQYF.

This clonotype has ten or more counts. The J gene is TRBJ2-3, the V gene TRBV2, with 15 nucleotides matching TRBD2. Trimming removed 8 bases from V and 0 bases from J; junction bases left unmatched: 6. The CDR3 is 17 residues long. The germline V gene has CDR1 SNHLY and CDR2 FYNNEI. CDR3 in DNA: TGTGCCAGCCACGGACTAGCGGGGGGGTGGAGCACAGATACGCAGTATTTT. It yields the protein CASHGLAGGWSTDTQYF.

This clonotype was observed at least ten times. The V call is TRBV29-1, the J call TRBJ1-2; TRBD1 is a possible D gene (5 bases). The CDR3 has 13 amino acids. Germline CDR1 is SQVTM and CDR2 is ANQGSEA. V lost 6 bases to trimming and J lost 4 bases, with 15 bases between them. In nucleotides, the CDR3 is TGCAGCGTGGAGCGGGGGGAGGGCTATGGCTACACCTTC. Translation gives CSVERGEGYGYTF.